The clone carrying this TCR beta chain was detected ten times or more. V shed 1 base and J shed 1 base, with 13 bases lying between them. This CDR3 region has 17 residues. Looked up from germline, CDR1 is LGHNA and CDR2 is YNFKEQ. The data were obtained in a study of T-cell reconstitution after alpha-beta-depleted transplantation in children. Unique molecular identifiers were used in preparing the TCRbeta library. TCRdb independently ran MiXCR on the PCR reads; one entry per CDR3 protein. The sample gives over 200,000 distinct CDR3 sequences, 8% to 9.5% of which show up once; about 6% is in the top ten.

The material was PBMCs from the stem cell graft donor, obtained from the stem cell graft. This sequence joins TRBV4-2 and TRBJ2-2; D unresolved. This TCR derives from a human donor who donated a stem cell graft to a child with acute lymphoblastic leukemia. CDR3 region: CASSQVSEGLNTGELFF. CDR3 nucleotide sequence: TGTGCCAGCAGCCAAGTCTCGGAAGGGTTGAACACCGGGGAGCTGTTTTTT.